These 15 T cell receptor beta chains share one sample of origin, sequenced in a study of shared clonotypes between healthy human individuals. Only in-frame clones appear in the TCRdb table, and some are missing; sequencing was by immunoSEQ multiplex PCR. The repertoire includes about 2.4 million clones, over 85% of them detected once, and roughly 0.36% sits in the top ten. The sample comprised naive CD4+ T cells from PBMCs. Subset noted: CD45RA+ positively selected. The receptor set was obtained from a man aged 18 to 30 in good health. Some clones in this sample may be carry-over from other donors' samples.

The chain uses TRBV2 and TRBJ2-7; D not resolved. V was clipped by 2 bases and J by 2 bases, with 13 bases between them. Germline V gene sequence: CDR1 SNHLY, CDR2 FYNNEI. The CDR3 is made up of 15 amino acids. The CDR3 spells CASSELEARPYEQYF. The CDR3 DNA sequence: TGTGCCAGCAGTGAATTAGAGGCCCGGCCCTACGAGCAGTACTTC.

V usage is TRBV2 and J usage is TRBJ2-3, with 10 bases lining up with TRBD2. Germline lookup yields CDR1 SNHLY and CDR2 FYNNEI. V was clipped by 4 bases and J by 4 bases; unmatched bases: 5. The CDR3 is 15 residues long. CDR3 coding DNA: TGTGCCAGCAGTGGAAATGGACTAGCGGCAGATACGCAGTATTTT. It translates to CASSGNGLAADTQYF.

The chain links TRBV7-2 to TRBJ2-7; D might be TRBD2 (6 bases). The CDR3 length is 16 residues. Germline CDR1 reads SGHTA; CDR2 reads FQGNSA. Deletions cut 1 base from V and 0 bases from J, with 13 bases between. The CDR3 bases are TGTGCCAGCAGCTTAGAATCGGGACTCCGCTCCTACGAGCAGTACTTC. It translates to CASSLESGLRSYEQYF. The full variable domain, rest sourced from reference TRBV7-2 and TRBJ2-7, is GAGVSQSPSNKVTEKGKDVELRCDPISGHTALYWYRQSLGQGLEFLIYFQGNSAPDKSGLPSDRFSAERTGGSVSTLTIQRTQQEDSAVYLCASSLESGLRSYEQYFGPGTRLTVT.

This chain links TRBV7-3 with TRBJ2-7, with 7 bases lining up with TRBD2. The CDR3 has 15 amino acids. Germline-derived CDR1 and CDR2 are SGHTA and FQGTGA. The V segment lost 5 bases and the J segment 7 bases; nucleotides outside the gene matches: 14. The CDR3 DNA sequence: TGTGCCAGCAGCCCCCCAGGCGGGAGATGGGGTGAGCAGTACTTC. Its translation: CASSPPGGRWGEQYF.

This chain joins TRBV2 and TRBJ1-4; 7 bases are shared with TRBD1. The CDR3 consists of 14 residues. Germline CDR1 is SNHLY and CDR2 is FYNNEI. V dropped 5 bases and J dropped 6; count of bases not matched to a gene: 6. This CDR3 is CASSKQGFDEKLFF. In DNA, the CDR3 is TGTGCCAGCAGTAAACAGGGGTTCGATGAAAAACTGTTTTTT.

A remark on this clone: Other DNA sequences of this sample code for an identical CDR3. The CDR3: CASSLAEGTEAFF. CDR3 nucleotide sequence: TGCGCCAGCAGCTTGGCCGAAGGGACGGAAGCTTTCTTT. The V and J genes are TRBV5-1 and TRBJ1-1; TRBD1 might be the D (5 bases). Germline V gene sequence: CDR1 SGHRS, CDR2 YFSETQ. V lost 0 bases to trimming and J lost 8 bases, with 11 bases between them. This CDR3 comprises 13 residues.

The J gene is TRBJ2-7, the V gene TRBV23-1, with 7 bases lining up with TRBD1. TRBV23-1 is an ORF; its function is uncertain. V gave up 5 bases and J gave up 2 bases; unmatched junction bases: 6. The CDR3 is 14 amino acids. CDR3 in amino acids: CASSSDRAAYEQYF. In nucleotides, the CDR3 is TGCGCCAGCAGTTCTGACAGGGCCGCCTACGAGCAGTACTTC.

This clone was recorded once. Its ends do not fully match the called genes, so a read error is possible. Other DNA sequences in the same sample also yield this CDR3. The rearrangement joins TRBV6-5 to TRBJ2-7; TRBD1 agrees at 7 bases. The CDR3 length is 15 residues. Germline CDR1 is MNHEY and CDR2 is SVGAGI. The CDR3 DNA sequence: TGTGCCAGCAGTTACTTTCTAGGGGGCTCCTACGAGCAGTACTTT. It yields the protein CASSYFLGGSYEQYF.

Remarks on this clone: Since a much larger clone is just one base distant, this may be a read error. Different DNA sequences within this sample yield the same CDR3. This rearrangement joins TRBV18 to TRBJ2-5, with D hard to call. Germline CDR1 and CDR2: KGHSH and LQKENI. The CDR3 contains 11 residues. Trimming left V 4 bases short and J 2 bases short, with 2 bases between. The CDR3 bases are TGTGCCAGCTCACTTCAAGAGACCCAGTACTTC. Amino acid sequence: CASSLQETQYF.

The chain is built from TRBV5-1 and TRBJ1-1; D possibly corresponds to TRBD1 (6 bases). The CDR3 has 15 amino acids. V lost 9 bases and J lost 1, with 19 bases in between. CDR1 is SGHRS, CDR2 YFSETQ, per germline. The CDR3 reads CATKRDILKNTEAFF. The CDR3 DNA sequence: TGCGCCACTAAGAGGGACATTCTAAAGAACACTGAAGCTTTCTTT.

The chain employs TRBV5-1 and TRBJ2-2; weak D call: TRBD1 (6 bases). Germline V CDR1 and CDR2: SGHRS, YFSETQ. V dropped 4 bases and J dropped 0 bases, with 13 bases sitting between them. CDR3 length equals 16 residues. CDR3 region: CASSGRTAANTGELFF. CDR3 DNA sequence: TGCGCCAGCAGCGGAAGGACAGCCGCGAACACCGGGGAGCTGTTTTTT.

CDR3 nucleotides: TGTGCCAGCAGCTTGGCAGGGGGAATGTACGAGCAGTACTTC. It translates to CASSLAGGMYEQYF. V gene TRBV11-2 combines with J gene TRBJ2-7; 7 nucleotides match TRBD1. This CDR3 has 14 residues. Germline lookup yields CDR1 SGHAT and CDR2 FQNNGV. V gave up 3 bases and J gave up 4 bases; unmatched junction bases: 6.

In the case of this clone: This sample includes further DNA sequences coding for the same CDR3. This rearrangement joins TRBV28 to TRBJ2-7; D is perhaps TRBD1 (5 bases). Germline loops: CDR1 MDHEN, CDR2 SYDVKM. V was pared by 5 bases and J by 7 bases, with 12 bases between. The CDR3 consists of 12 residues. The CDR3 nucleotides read TGTGCCAGCAGTCCTCCAGGGTATGAGCAGTACTTC. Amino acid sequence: CASSPPGYEQYF.

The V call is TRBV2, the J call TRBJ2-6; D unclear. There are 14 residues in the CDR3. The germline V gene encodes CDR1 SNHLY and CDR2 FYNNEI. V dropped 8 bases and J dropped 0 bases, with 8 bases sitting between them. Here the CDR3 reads CASVQSSGANVLTF. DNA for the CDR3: TGTGCCAGCGTACAGAGCTCTGGGGCCAACGTCCTGACTTTC.

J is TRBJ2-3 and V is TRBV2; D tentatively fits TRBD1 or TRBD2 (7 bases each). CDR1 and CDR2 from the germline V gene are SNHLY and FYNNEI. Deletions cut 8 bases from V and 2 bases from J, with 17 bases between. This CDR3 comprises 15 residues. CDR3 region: CASQYRGLPTDTQYF. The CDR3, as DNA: TGTGCCAGCCAGTACAGGGGACTACCCACAGATACGCAGTATTTT.